The clone carrying this TCR beta chain has ten or more counts. A single record per CDR3 protein comes from TCRdb applying MiXCR to the multiplex PCR reads. The sample lists fewer than 300,000 distinct CDR3 sequences, about 30% seen once, with 1.3% to 1.5% in the top ten. The lymph nodes were axillary draining lymph nodes from breast cancer patients. The record originates from a study of breast tumors, draining lymph nodes, adjacent tissues. This CDR3 contains 16 residues. CDR1 is LNHDA and CDR2 is SQIVND in the germline V gene (reference sequence). Trimming cost V 7 bases and J 2 bases, with 19 bases left between them.

This chain uses TRBV19 with TRBJ2-3; D possibly matches TRBD1 or TRBD2 (6 bases each). The clonotype comes from a female donor with breast cancer. Some clones in this sample may be carry-over from other donors' samples. Material for sequencing was axillary lymph node tissue. Written as DNA, the CDR3 is TGTGCCAGTAATCCTCGGAGGGGGGCCCCCACAGATACGCAGTATTTT. This encodes CASNPRRGAPTDTQYF.